This T cell receptor (beta chain) was observed in a study of T cells after posttransplantation cyclophosphamide. The study's findings and limits: TRB overlap between skin or GI tissue T cells and blood was limited. Donor-recipient repertoire similarity was low at 1-2 months, rising over year one.

This related bone marrow graft donor gave peripheral blood on the day of marrow donation. In the case of this clone: What it binds is unknown.

The data were produced by immunoSEQ multiplex PCR, yet TCRdb's version contains in-frame clones alone and is incomplete. This table has a few thousand clones, over 50% appearing once. The J segment lost 7 bases and the V segment lost 4 bases, leaving 12 bases of the junction unmatched. The CDR3 runs 15 residues. Germline V CDR1 and CDR2: SGHRS, YFSETQ. The origin of this receptor is a woman aged 55-75 years in good health, CMV-negative, and a related stem cell transplant donor. This chain joins TRBV5-1 and TRBJ1-2, with 8 positions matching TRBD1. Material for sequencing was memory CD8+ T cells sorted from blood. The CDR3 protein is CASSAILTGEGGYTF. The CDR3 DNA reads TGCGCCAGCAGCGCAATATTGACAGGGGAGGGTGGCTACACCTTC.